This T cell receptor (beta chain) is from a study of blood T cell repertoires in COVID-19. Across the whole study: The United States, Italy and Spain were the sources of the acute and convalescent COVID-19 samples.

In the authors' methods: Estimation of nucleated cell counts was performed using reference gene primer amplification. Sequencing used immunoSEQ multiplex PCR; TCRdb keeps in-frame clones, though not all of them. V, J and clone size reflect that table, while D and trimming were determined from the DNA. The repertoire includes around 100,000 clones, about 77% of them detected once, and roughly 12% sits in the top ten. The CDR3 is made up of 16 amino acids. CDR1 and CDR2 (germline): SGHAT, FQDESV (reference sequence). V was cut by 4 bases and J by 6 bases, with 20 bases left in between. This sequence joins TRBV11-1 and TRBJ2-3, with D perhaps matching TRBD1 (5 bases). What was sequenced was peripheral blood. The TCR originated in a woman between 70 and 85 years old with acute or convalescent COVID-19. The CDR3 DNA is TGTGCCAGCAGCTCCCTAGGGGAAGGGAAGTGGGATACGCAGTATTTT. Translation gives CASSSLGEGKWDTQYF.